This TCR beta chain was recorded in a study of identical twins. Broader study findings: Models underestimated out-of-frame TCR alpha sharing in monozygotic twins. Conclusions relied on cross-sectional statistical analysis, not following the same donors. A lower insertion count was a feature of abundant cord blood beta clonotypes, with no such feature in memory repertoires.

One entry per CDR3 protein results from TCRdb running MiXCR on the 5' RACE reads. Of about 1.7 million distinct CDR3 sequences detected, roughly a third appear once; the ten largest clones hold around 0.3%. Turning to this clonotype: Its target is not known.

CDR3 length: 15 residues. Trimming removed 3 bases from V and 4 bases from J, with 12 bases in between. CDR1 and CDR2 from the germline V gene are LGHDT and YNNKEL (reference sequence). The specimen was cord blood. The gene calls are TRBV3-1 and TRBJ2-2; tentative D call: TRBD1 (6 bases). The sequence was collected from a newborn girl in good health. CDR3 in amino acids: CASSQRGSFTGELFF. CDR3 bases: TGTGCCAGCAGCCAGAGGGGGTCCTTCACCGGGGAGCTGTTTTTT.